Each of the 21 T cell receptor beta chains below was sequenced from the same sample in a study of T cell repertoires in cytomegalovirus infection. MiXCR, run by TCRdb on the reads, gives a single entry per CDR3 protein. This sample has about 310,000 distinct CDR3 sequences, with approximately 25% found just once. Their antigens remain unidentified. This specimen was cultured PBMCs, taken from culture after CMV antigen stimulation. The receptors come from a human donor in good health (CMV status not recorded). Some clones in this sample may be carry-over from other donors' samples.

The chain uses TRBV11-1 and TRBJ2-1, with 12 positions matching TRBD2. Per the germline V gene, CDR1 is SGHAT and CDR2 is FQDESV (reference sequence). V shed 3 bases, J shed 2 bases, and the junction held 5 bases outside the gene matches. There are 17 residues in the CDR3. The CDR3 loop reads CASSLGTSGRPYNEQFF. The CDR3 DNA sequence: TGTGCCAGCAGCTTGGGTACTAGCGGGAGGCCCTACAATGAGCAGTTCTTC.

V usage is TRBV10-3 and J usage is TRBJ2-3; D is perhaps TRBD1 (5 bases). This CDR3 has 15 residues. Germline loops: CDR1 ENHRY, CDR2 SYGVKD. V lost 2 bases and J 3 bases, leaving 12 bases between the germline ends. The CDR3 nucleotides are TGTGCCATCAGTGAGATAAAGGGGCCTACAGATACGCAGTATTTT. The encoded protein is CAISEIKGPTDTQYF.

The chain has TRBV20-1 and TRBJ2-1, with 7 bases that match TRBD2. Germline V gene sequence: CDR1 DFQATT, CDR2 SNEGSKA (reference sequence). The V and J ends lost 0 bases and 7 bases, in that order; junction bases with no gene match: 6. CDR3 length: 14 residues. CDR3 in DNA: TGCAGTGCTAGAGATGGCGGGAGCTGGAATGAGCAGTTCTTC. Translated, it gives CSARDGGSWNEQFF.

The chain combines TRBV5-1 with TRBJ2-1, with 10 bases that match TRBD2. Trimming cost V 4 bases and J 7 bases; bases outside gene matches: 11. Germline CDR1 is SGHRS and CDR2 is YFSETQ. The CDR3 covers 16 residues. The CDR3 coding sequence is TGCGCCAGCAGCGTGGATAGCGGGAGGCCCCGGAATGAGCAGTTCTTC. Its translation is CASSVDSGRPRNEQFF.

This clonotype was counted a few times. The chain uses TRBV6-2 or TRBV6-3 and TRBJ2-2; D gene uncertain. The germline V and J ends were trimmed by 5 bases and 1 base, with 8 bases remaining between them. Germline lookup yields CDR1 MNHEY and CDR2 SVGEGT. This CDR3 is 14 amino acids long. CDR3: CASSKWRNTGELFF. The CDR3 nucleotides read TGTGCCAGCAGTAAGTGGAGGAACACCGGGGAGCTGTTTTTT.

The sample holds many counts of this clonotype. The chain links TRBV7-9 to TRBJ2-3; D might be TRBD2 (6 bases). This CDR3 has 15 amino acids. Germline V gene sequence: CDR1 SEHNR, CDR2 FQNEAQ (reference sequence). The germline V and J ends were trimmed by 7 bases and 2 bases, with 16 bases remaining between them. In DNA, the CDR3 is TGTGCCAGCAACGACGGAGGGATTCTCACAGATACGCAGTATTTT. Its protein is CASNDGGILTDTQYF.

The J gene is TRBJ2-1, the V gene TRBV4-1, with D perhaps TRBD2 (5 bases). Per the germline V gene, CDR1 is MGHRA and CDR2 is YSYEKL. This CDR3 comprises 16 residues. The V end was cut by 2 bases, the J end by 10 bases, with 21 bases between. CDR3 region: CASSQHNTGLAGEQFF. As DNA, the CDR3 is TGCGCCAGCAGCCAACATAATACCGGACTCGCGGGCGAGCAGTTCTTC.

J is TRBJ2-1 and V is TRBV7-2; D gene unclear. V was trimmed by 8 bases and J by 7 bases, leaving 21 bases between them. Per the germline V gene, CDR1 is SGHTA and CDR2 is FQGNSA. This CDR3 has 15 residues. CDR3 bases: TGTGCCAGCGGACCATTGGGCTTGAACCGGAATGAGCAGTTCTTC. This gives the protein CASGPLGLNRNEQFF.

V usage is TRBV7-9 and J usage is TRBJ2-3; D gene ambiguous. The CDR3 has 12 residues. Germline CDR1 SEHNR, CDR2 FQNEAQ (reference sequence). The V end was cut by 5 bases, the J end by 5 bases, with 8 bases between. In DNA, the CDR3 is TGTGCCAGCAGCCCCATGGGAGATACGCAGTATTTT. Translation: CASSPMGDTQYF.

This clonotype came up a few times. In DNA form, the CDR3 reads TGTGCCAGCAGCCCTCAGGGAGGGGGTAATGAAAAACTGTTTTTT. Amino acids: CASSPQGGGNEKLFF. The chain is built from TRBV7-2 and TRBJ1-4; maybe TRBD1 (6 bases). Germline V gene sequence: CDR1 SGHTA, CDR2 FQGNSA. V lost 5 bases, J lost 4 bases, and 14 bases lay in between. CDR3 size: 15 residues. The full variable domain, rest sourced from reference TRBV7-2 and TRBJ1-4, is GAGVSQSPSNKVTEKGKDVELRCDPISGHTALYWYRQSLGQGLEFLIYFQGNSAPDKSGLPSDRFSAERTGGSVSTLTIQRTQQEDSAVYLCASSPQGGGNEKLFFGSGTQLSVL.

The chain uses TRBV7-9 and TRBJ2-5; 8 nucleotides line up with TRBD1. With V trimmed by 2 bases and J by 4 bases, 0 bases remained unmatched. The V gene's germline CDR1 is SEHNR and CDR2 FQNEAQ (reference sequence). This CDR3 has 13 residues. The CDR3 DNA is TGTGCCAGCAGCTTACAGGGGGCAGAGACCCAGTACTTC. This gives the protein CASSLQGAETQYF.

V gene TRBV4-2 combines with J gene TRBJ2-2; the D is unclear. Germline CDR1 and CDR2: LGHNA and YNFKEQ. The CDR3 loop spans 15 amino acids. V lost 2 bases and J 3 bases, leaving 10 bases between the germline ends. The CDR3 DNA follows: TGTGCCAGCAGCCAACAAACGGTCGACACCGGGGAGCTGTTTTTT. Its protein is CASSQQTVDTGELFF.

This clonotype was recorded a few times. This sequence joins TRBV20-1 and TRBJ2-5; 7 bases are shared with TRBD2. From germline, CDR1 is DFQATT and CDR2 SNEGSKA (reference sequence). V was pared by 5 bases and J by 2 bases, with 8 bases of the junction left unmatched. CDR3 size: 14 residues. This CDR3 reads CSARVGGSQETQYF. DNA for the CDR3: TGCAGTGCTCGGGTCGGGGGGAGTCAAGAGACCCAGTACTTC.

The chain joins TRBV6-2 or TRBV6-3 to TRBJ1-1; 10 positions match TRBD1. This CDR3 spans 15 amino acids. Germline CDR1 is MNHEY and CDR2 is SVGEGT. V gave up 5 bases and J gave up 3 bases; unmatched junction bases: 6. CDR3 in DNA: TGTGCCAGCAGTGACCGGACAGGGGGATACACTGAAGCTTTCTTT. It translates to CASSDRTGGYTEAFF.

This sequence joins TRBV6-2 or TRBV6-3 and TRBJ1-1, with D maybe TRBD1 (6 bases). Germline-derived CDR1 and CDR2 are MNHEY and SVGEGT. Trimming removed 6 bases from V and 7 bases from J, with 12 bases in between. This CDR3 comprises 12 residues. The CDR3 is CASRQQGSEAFF. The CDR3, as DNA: TGTGCCAGCAGACAACAGGGTAGTGAAGCTTTCTTT.

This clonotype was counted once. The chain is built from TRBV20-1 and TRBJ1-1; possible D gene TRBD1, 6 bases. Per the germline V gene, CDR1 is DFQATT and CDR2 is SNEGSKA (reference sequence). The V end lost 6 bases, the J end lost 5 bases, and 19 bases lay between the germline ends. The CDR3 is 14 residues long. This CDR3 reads CSAKKGGTKTEAFF. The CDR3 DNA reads TGCAGTGCCAAGAAGGGGGGGACTAAAACTGAAGCTTTCTTT.

The CDR3 sequence: CASSQLTGGGRETQYF. The CDR3 coding sequence is TGTGCCAGCAGCCAACTTACAGGGGGCGGGCGAGAGACCCAGTACTTC. This chain joins TRBV14 and TRBJ2-5; 9 bases are a match to TRBD1. The germline gives CDR1 SGHDN, CDR2 FVKESK. V was clipped by 2 bases and J by 4 bases; unmatched bases: 8. This CDR3 region has 16 residues.

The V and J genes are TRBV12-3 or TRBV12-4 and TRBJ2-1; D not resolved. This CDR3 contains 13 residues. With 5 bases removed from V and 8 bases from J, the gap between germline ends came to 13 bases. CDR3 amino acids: CASSHFPLDEQFF. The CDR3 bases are TGTGCCAGCAGTCACTTTCCTCTGGATGAGCAGTTCTTC.

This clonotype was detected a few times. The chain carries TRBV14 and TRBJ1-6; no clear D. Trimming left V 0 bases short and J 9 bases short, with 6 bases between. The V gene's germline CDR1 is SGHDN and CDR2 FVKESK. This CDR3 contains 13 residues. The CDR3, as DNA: TGTGCCAGCAGCCAAGAACGGGGTTCACCCCTCCACTTT. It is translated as CASSQERGSPLHF. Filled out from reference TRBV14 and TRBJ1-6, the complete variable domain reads EAGVTQFPSHSVIEKGQTVTLRCDPISGHDNLYWYRRVMGKEIKFLLHFVKESKQDESGMPNNRFLAERTGGTYSTLKVQPAELEDSGVYFCASSQERGSPLHFGNGTRLTVT.

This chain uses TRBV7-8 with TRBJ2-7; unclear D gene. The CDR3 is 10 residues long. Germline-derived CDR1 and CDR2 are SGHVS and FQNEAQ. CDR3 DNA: TGTGCGAGAAGCTCCTACGAGCAGTACGTC. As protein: CARSSYEQYV.

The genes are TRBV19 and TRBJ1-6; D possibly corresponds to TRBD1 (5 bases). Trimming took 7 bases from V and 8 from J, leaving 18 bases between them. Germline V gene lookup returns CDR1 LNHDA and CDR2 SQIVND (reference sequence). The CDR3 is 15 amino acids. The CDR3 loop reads CASTPERGVDSPLHF. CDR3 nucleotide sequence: TGTGCCAGTACCCCCGAGCGGGGCGTTGATTCACCCCTCCACTTT.